This T cell receptor beta chain is from a study of T cell responses to AZD1222 COVID-19 vaccine. Libraries were prepared by immunoSEQ multiplex PCR; TCRdb keeps only in-frame clonotypes and omits some of them. The repertoire has 95,000 to 150,000 clones, roughly 89% of them found once; the top ten carry 3.5% to 4.5%. This clone was found once. The antigen is unknown. V gave up 3 bases and J gave up 1 base, with 20 bases separating them. The V gene's germline CDR1 is SGHNT and CDR2 YYREEE (reference sequence). The CDR3 totals 18 residues. Findings of the study overall: Most donors were white British, females outnumbered males, and clonal diversity was possibly underestimated. Every sample of the repertoires postdated the peak T cell response. Distributed over spike, vaccine-associated CD4 TCRs predominated at 160-218 and 743-854. Targeting of unmutated variant regions was reportedly seen in nearly half of spike-specific TCRs.

The specimen was peripheral blood, collected on day 0 of AZD1222 vaccination. The source is an adult in good health. This rearrangement joins TRBV5-4 to TRBJ1-5; TRBD1 might be the D (6 bases). CDR3 region: CASSWSGRGGNSNQPQHF. The CDR3 DNA reads as TGTGCCAGCAGCTGGAGCGGTAGGGGGGGGAACAGCAATCAGCCCCAGCATTTT.